This entry concerns a single T cell receptor beta chain. Germline-derived CDR1 and CDR2 are MNHEY and SVGEGT. This CDR3 is 14 amino acids long. The J segment lost 2 bases and the V segment lost 8 bases, leaving 6 bases of the junction unmatched. TCRdb fed the RT-PCR reads into MiXCR, producing one record per CDR3 protein. The repertoire includes about 780,000 distinct CDR3 sequences, around 18% of them detected once, and approximately 10% sits in the top ten. These data come from a study of response to subunit inactivated influenza vaccine. Sample: PBMCs from blood, taken more than 4 days after vaccination. The receptor's source is a man between 45 and 60 years old who received an inactivated influenza vaccine. The genes are TRBV6-2 or TRBV6-3 and TRBJ2-7; 10 nucleotides agree with TRBD2. CDR3 in amino acids: CASRLTSGPYEQYF. CDR3 in DNA: TGTGCCAGCCGCTTGACTAGCGGGCCCTACGAGCAGTACTTC.